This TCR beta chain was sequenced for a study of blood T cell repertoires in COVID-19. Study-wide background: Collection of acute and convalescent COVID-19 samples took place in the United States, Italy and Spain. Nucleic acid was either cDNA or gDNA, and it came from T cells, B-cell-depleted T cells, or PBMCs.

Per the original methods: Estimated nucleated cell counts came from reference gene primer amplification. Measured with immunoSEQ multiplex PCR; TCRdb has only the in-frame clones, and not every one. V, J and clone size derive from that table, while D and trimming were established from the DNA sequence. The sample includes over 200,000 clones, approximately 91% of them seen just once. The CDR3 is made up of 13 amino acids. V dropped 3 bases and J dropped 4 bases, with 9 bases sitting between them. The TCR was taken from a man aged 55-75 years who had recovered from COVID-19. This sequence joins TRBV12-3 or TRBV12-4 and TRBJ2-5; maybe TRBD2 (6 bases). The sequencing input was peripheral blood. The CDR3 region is CASSFGGAETQYF. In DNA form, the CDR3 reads TGTGCCAGCAGTTTTGGAGGGGCAGAGACCCAGTACTTC.